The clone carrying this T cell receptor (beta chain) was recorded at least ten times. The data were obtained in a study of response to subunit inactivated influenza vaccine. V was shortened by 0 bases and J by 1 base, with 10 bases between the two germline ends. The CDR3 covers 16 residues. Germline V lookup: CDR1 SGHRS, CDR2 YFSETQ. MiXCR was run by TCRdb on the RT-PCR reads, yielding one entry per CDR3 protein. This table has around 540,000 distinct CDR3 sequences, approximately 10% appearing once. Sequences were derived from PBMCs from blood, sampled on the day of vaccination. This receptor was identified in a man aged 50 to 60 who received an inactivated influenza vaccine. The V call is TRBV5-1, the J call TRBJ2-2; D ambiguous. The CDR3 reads CASSLDSAMNTGELFF. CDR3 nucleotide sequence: TGCGCCAGCAGCTTGGATTCAGCGATGAACACCGGGGAGCTGTTTTTT.